This entry concerns a single TCR beta chain. This clonotype was seen ten or more times. Its binding antigen is unknown. Per-base quality was not reported, and no clone a single base away is much larger than it. The entry originates in a study of glioma-infiltrating T cells (dated by TCRdb to about 2016). Some background on the complete study: TCR alpha- and beta-chain repertoires were sequenced from glioma tissue, non-neoplastic brain tissue and matched peripheral blood mononuclear cells. To measure how far tissue and blood T-cell populations diverged, each tissue-infiltrating repertoire was compared against the peripheral blood repertoire of the same patient. Three low-grade glioma patients, about 8 primary glioblastoma patients and three non-glioma patients contributing non-neoplastic brain tissue were included in the paired cohort.

The CDR3 goes from the cysteine to the phenylalanine over 12 residues. The entry retains the CDR3 DNA only, 36 bases that are in frame from base 1. V lost 4 bases and J lost 4 bases; the stretch between them is 8 bases long. TCR alpha and beta CDR3 regions were amplified with the iRepertoire nested amplicon-rescue multiplex PCR (arm-PCR) platform from RNA. For one-step reverse transcription and amplification, 100-400 ng of tissue mRNA or PBMC total RNA was used as input. Following bead purification, Illumina adapters were added through a secondary multiplex PCR, and the libraries were then gel-purified between 200 and 400 bp. The libraries contained internal 6-nucleotide barcodes that were used for demultiplexing. Sequencing of the libraries was done on an Illumina MiSeq using 2x220 or 2x250 nucleotide paired-end reads. Turning to the authors' computational methods: Paired reads were merged with FLASH 1.2.11 and aligned to the GRCh37 human genome with BWA-MEM before extracting TRA and TRB reads. For V and J assignment, an IMGT-derived reference of cassette sequences and CDR3 motifs that included pseudogenes was used. Reads were translated in three frames, and productive CDR3s were defined by a C…FGXG motif without stop codons. Unique combinations of V-J cassette pair and CDR3 amino acid sequence were defined as clonotypes. Filtering of reads was based on Hamming distance, with the threshold set by the sequence error rate of each sample in mapped regions. TCRdb ran its own pipeline on the public reads, namely fastp trimming at Q25 and MiXCR clone calling, and kept in-frame beta chains. Every distinct CDR3 protein forms one entry, paired with its most common genes and DNA. Here the V and J calls rest on TCRdb's processing, not on the authors' analysis. The sample has 95,000 to 150,000 distinct CDR3 sequences on record, approximately 25% of them singletons. 13% to 15% of the sample belongs to the ten largest clones.

Summary of the overall study and its limitations: VJ-independent divergence between tissue and blood was below expectation in non-neoplastic patients but above expectation in all gliomas, especially low-grade gliomas. Only a very small number of CDR3 sequences turned up in both tissue and blood, a result put down to high CDR3 diversity combined with limited sampling. Small numbers underpinned the group comparisons: roughly 8 glioblastoma patients, three low-grade glioma patients and three non-neoplastic patients.

The sequenced material came from glioma tissue, nonneoplastic brain tissue, or PBMCs (not recorded which). This chain is built from TRBV12-3 or TRBV12-4 and TRBJ2-7, with the D call perhaps TRBD1 or TRBD2, each one matching 5 bases. The receptor comes from a human donor with low-grade glioma or glioblastoma, undergoing nonglioma brain surgery, or in good health (not recorded which). The CDR3 protein sequence reads: CASSSGQYEQYF. The DNA sequence is TGTGCCAGCAGTTCGGGGCAGTACGAGCAGTACTTC.